One sample yielded the 25 T cell receptor beta chains listed below, sequenced in a study of T cell responses to AZD1222 COVID-19 vaccine. Only in-frame clones appear in the TCRdb table, and some are missing; sequencing was by immunoSEQ multiplex PCR. The repertoire holds 200,000 to 300,000 clones, with approximately 95% as singletons. The material sequenced was peripheral blood, taken on day 0 of AZD1222 vaccination. The receptors were sampled from an adult in good health.

The chain has TRBV10-3 and TRBJ2-7, with unresolved D. CDR3 length: 11 residues. The germline V and J ends were trimmed by 10 bases and 2 bases, with 9 bases remaining between them. From germline, CDR1 is ENHRY and CDR2 SYGVKD. The CDR3 DNA reads as TGTGCCACCGCCGACCCCTACGAGCAGTACTTC. It yields the protein CATADPYEQYF.

J is TRBJ2-7 and V is TRBV2; 8 nucleotides align to TRBD2. Germline V lookup: CDR1 SNHLY, CDR2 FYNNEI. The CDR3 spans 15 residues. V lost 8 bases and J lost 5; bases outside the gene matches: 14. CDR3 nucleotides: TGTGCCAGCCGGGGGGGTTTTCTAGGGAACCACGAGCAGTACTTC. It encodes CASRGGFLGNHEQYF. Full variable domain (outside the CDR3, taken from reference TRBV2 and TRBJ2-7): EPEVTQTPSHQVTQMGQEVILRCVPISNHLYFYWYRQILGQKVEFLVSFYNNEISEKSEIFDDQFSVERPDGSNFTLKIRSTKLEDSAMYFCASRGGFLGNHEQYFGPGTRLTVT.

This rearrangement joins TRBV7-9 to TRBJ2-7, with D possibly being TRBD1 (5 bases). Germline assignment: CDR1 SEHNR and CDR2 FQNEAQ (reference sequence). The CDR3 consists of 15 residues. Trimming pared 5 bases from V and 3 bases from J, leaving 17 bases between. CDR3 nucleotide sequence: TGTGCCAGCAGCGAGCCCAGGGTCCCCCACTACGAGCAGTACTTC. This codes for CASSEPRVPHYEQYF.

The rearrangement joins TRBV10-3 to TRBJ1-1; D unclear. V lost 6 bases, J lost 5 bases, and 13 bases lay in between. The germline gives CDR1 ENHRY, CDR2 SYGVKD. The CDR3 extends over 13 amino acids. The CDR3 here is CAISGRGGTEAFF. Written as DNA, the CDR3 is TGTGCCATCAGCGGACGGGGTGGGACTGAAGCTTTCTTT.

The chain is built from TRBV5-1 and TRBJ2-2; 13 positions agree with TRBD2. The V gene end was trimmed by 1 base and the J gene end by 1 base; junction bases not matched to a gene: 1. The CDR3 totals 17 residues. CDR1 is SGHRS, CDR2 YFSETQ, per germline. The CDR3 is CASSLRTSGGNTGELFF. The CDR3 bases are TGCGCCAGCAGCTTGAGGACTAGCGGGGGGAACACCGGGGAGCTGTTTTTT. Full variable domain (missing parts from reference TRBV5-1 and TRBJ2-2): KAGVTQTPRYLIKTRGQQVTLSCSPISGHRSVSWYQQTPGQGLQFLFEYFSETQRNKGNFPGRFSGRQFSNSRSEMNVSTLELGDSALYLCASSLRTSGGNTGELFFGEGSRLTVL.

This chain links TRBV10-3 with TRBJ2-7; D remains unclear. Germline values: CDR1 ENHRY, CDR2 SYGVKD. Trimming removed 2 bases from V and 4 bases from J, with 6 bases in between. The CDR3 length is 12 residues. The CDR3 sequence is CAISEGSYEQYF. In DNA form, the CDR3 reads TGTGCCATCAGTGAGGGATCATACGAGCAGTACTTC.

This clone was seen a single time. The chain couples TRBV11-2 to TRBJ2-1; 9 bases map to TRBD2. Germline CDR1 is SGHAT and CDR2 is FQNNGV. The junction had 6 bases not matched to a gene; V was cut back by 5 bases and J by 4 bases. The CDR3 contains 15 residues. CDR3 residues: CASSLRLAGYNEQFF. The DNA of the CDR3 is TGTGCCAGCAGCCTAAGGCTAGCGGGATACAATGAGCAGTTCTTC.

V usage is TRBV6-5 and J usage is TRBJ1-1; no reliable D call. Germline V gives CDR1 MNHEY, CDR2 SVGAGI. V lost 3 bases, J lost 4 bases, and 9 bases lay in between. The CDR3 spans 13 residues. For the CDR3, the DNA is TGTGCCAGCAGTTATCTCGGCAGCACTGAAGCTTTCTTT. Its translation is CASSYLGSTEAFF.

This clone is a singleton in its sample. V gene TRBV5-8 combines with J gene TRBJ1-6; 9 bases are shared with TRBD1. CDR3 length: 15 amino acids. CDR1 is SGHTS, CDR2 YDEGEE, per germline. The V and J ends lost 3 bases and 7 bases, in that order; junction bases with no gene match: 5. CDR3 in amino acids: CASSSHGTGNSPLHF. The DNA for the CDR3 is TGTGCCAGCAGCTCTCACGGGACAGGGAATTCACCCCTCCACTTT.

The rearrangement links TRBV12-3 or TRBV12-4 to TRBJ2-1; unclear D gene. This CDR3 region has 11 residues. V dropped 3 bases and J dropped 6 bases, with 3 bases sitting between them. CDR3 DNA sequence: TGTGCCAGCAGTTTTATCAATGAGCAGTTCTTC. Its protein is CASSFINEQFF.

This clone has just a few counts. The gene calls are TRBV11-3 and TRBJ2-2; 10 nucleotides agree with TRBD2. The germline V gene has CDR1 SGHNT and CDR2 YENEEA. Trimming at V came to 5 bases and at J to 2 bases, leaving 14 bases not matched to a gene. This CDR3 contains 19 residues. The CDR3 loop reads CASSPGGAGGPINTGELFF. The CDR3 DNA reads as TGTGCCAGCAGCCCCGGGGGAGCGGGAGGGCCGATAAACACCGGGGAGCTGTTTTTT.

The V and J genes are TRBV29-1 and TRBJ2-7, with D unresolved. The CDR3 totals 12 residues. The V end was cut by 0 bases, the J end by 3 bases, with 6 bases between. Germline V gene data show CDR1 as SQVTM and CDR2 as ANQGSEA. The CDR3 bases are TGCAGCGTTGAAGATTCGGTCTACGAGCAGTACTTC. Protein: CSVEDSVYEQYF.

This clone was seen only a few times. The chain recombines TRBV4-2 with TRBJ2-6; D remains unclear. Germline-derived CDR1 and CDR2 are LGHNA and YNFKEQ. Trimming removed 1 base at V and 2 bases at J, with 9 bases between. The CDR3 loop spans 16 amino acids. In DNA form, the CDR3 reads TGTGCCAGCAGCCAAGGGGCAGCCACTGGGGCCAACGTCCTGACTTTC. Protein: CASSQGAATGANVLTF.

V gene TRBV12-3 or TRBV12-4 combines with J gene TRBJ2-5; 7 nucleotides match TRBD1. J lost 3 bases, V lost 6 bases, and 4 bases had no gene match. This CDR3 has 13 amino acids. The CDR3 here is CASRDRYEETQYF. CDR3 sequence (DNA): TGTGCCAGCAGGGACAGGTATGAAGAGACCCAGTACTTC.

The genes are TRBV5-1 and TRBJ2-7, with TRBD1 matching over 12 bases. This CDR3 has 14 residues. Germline-derived CDR1 and CDR2 are SGHRS and YFSETQ. The J segment lost 5 bases and the V segment lost 3 bases, leaving 3 bases of the junction unmatched. The CDR3 bases are TGCGCCAGCAGCTCCGGGACAGGGGGCCACGAGCAGTACTTC. It translates to CASSSGTGGHEQYF.

The chain employs TRBV2 and TRBJ2-1; D possibly corresponds to TRBD2 (5 bases). The CDR3 loop spans 14 amino acids. CDR1 is SNHLY and CDR2 is FYNNEI in the germline V gene. Trimming stripped 2 bases from V and 4 bases from J, with 9 bases between. This CDR3 reads CASSERTYYNEQFF. CDR3 sequence (DNA): TGTGCCAGCAGTGAACGGACTTATTACAATGAGCAGTTCTTC.

As DNA, the CDR3 is TGTGCCAGCAGTTTACCCGGGACAGGGTATGAGCAGTTCTTC. This gives the protein CASSLPGTGYEQFF. V and J are TRBV28 and TRBJ2-1; TRBD1 aligns across 9 bases. Germline V gene sequence: CDR1 MDHEN, CDR2 SYDVKM. The CDR3 is 14 residues long. V shed 2 bases, J shed 8 bases, and the junction held 4 bases outside the gene matches.

This rearrangement joins TRBV3-1 (or the pseudogene TRBV3-2) to TRBJ2-3, with 9 bases that match TRBD1. Trimming cost V 6 bases and J 0 bases; bases outside gene matches: 7. This CDR3 is built from 16 residues. Per germline, CDR1 LGHDT and CDR2 YNNKEL (reference sequence). This chain's CDR3 is CASRLTGTGSTDTQYF. The CDR3 region has the DNA TGTGCCAGCAGATTAACCGGGACAGGGAGCACAGATACGCAGTATTTT.

The genes are TRBV4-1 and TRBJ2-7; perhaps TRBD1 as D (5 bases). From germline, CDR1 is MGHRA and CDR2 YSYEKL. CDR3 length equals 17 residues. Trimming pared 1 base from V and 0 bases from J, leaving 16 bases between. CDR3 DNA sequence: TGCGCCAGCAGCCAAGTCCCCAGGCAGGGAACCTCCTACGAGCAGTACTTC. Its translation: CASSQVPRQGTSYEQYF.

The table lists this clone with a count of one. The genes are TRBV3-1 (or the pseudogene TRBV3-2) and TRBJ1-2; D ambiguous. The V end was cut by 3 bases, the J end by 4 bases, with 9 bases between. The germline V gene has CDR1 LGHDT and CDR2 YNNKEL (reference sequence). The CDR3 length is 13 residues. CDR3 nucleotide sequence: TGTGCCAGCAGCCAGCCCCGGGCCTATGGCTACACCTTC. This codes for CASSQPRAYGYTF.

The chain is built from TRBV28 and TRBJ2-7; D may be TRBD2 (6 bases). The CDR3 length is 17 residues. V shed 3 bases and J shed 0 bases, with 18 bases lying between them. The V gene's germline CDR1 is MDHEN and CDR2 SYDVKM. CDR3 sequence: CASSLWGSGDSSYEQYF. CDR3 DNA: TGTGCCAGCAGTTTGTGGGGATCGGGGGATAGCTCCTACGAGCAGTACTTC. The full variable domain, with the rest looked up from reference TRBV28 and TRBJ2-7, is DVKVTQSSRYLVKRTGEKVFLECVQDMDHENMFWYRQDPGLGLRLIYFSYDVKMKEKGDIPEGYSVSREKKERFSLILESASTNQTSMYLCASSLWGSGDSSYEQYFGPGTRLTVT.

The genes are TRBV6-2 or TRBV6-3 and TRBJ2-7, with a weak D call TRBD1 (6 bases). Germline V CDR1 and CDR2: MNHEY, SVGEGT. The CDR3 has 11 amino acids. Trimming cost V 4 bases and J 6 bases, with 7 bases left between them. CDR3 sequence reads: CASSWTAEQYF. CDR3 nucleotides: TGTGCCAGCAGTTGGACAGCCGAGCAGTACTTC.

V usage is TRBV24-1 and J usage is TRBJ2-5, with a weak D call TRBD2 (7 bases). Germline values: CDR1 KGHDR, CDR2 SFDVKD. The CDR3 length is 15 residues. V was pared by 1 base and J by 4 bases, with 12 bases between. CDR3 nucleotides: TGTGCCACCAGTGATTTCGGGGGGCGCATAGAGACCCAGTACTTC. Its protein product is CATSDFGGRIETQYF.

The chain uses TRBV7-8 and TRBJ2-1; the match to TRBD2 covers 11 bases. The CDR3 runs to 15 residues. CDR1 is SGHVS, CDR2 FQNEAQ, per germline. V shed 5 bases, J shed 9 bases, and the junction held 9 bases outside the gene matches. This chain's CDR3 is CASSTRLAGYREQFF. DNA of the CDR3: TGTGCCAGCAGCACCAGACTAGCGGGATATCGTGAGCAGTTCTTC.

V is TRBV6-5 and J is TRBJ2-7; no definite D call. Germline CDR1 MNHEY, CDR2 SVGAGI. The CDR3 has 13 residues. The V end lost 2 bases, the J end lost 1 base, and 6 bases lay between the germline ends. The DNA for the CDR3 is TGTGCCAGCAGTTACGACGCGTCCTACGAGCAGTACTTC. This gives the protein CASSYDASYEQYF.